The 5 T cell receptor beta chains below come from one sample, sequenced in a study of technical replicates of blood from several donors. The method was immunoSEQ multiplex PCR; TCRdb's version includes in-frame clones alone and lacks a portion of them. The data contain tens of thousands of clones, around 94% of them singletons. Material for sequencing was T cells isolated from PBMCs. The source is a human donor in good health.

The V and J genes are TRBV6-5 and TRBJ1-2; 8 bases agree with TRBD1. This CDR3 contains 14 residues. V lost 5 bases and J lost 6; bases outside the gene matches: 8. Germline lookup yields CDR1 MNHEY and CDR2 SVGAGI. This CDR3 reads CASSPSTGVNGYTF. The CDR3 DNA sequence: TGTGCCAGCAGTCCGTCGACAGGGGTCAATGGCTACACCTTC.

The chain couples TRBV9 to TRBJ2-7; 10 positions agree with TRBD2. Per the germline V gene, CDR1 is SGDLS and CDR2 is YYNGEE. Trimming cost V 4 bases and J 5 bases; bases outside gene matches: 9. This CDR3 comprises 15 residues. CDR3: CASSPWSSGGNEQYF. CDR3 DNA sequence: TGTGCCAGCAGCCCATGGTCTAGCGGGGGAAACGAGCAGTACTTC.

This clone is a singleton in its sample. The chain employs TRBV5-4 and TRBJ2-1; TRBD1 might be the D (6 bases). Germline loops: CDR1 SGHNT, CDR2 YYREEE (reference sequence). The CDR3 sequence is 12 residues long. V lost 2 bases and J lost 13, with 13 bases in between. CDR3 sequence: CASSFLTGRQFF. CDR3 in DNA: TGTGCCAGCAGCTTTTTGACAGGCCGTCAGTTCTTC.

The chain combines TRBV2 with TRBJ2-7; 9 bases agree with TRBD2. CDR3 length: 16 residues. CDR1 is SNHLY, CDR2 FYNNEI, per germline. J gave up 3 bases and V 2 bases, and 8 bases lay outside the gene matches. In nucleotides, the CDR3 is TGTGCCAGCAGTGAATCTGTGGCTAGCGGGGACTACGAGCAGTACTTC. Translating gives CASSESVASGDYEQYF.

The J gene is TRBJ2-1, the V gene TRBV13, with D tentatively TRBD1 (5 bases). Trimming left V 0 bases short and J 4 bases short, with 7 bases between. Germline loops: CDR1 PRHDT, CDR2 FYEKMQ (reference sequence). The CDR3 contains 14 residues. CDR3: CASSLGQGYNEQFF. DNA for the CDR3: TGTGCCAGCAGCTTAGGGCAGGGATACAATGAGCAGTTCTTC. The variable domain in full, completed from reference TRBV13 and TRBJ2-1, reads AAGVIQSPRHLIKEKRETATLKCYPIPRHDTVYWYQQGPGQDPQFLISFYEKMQSDKGSIPDRFSAQQFSDYHSELNMSSLELGDSALYFCASSLGQGYNEQFFGPGTRLTVL.